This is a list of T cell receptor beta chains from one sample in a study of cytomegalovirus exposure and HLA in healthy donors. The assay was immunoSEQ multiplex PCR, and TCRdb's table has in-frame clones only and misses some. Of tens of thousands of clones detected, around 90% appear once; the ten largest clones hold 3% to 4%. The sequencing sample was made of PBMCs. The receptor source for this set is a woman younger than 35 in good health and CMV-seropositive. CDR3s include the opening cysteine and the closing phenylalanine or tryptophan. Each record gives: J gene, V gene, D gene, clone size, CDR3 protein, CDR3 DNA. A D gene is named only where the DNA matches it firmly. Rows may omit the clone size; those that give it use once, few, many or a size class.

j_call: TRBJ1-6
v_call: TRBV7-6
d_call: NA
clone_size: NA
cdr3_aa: CASSLVVGGRNSPLHF
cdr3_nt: TGTGCCAGCAGCTTGGTGGTGGGAGGGAGGAATTCACCCCTCCACTTT

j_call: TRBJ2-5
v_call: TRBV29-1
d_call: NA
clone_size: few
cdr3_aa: CSVEGPGEETQYF
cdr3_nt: TGCAGCGTTGAAGGGCCGGGGGAAGAGACCCAGTACTTC

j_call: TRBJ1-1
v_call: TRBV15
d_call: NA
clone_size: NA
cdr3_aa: CATSREFDSYTEAFF
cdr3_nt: TGTGCCACCAGCAGAGAATTTGACAGTTACACTGAAGCTTTCTTT

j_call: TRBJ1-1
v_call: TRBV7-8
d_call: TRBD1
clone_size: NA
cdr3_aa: CASSFPRTGANTEAFF
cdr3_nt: TGTGCCAGCAGCTTTCCAAGGACAGGGGCGAACACTGAAGCTTTCTTT

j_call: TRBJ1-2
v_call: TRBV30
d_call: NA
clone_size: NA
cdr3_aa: CAWSVHFGYTF
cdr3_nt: TGTGCCTGGAGTGTACATTTTGGCTACACCTTC

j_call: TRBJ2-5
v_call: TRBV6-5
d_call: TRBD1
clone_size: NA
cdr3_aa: CATSGGAETQYF
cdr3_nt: TGTGCCACCTCAGGGGGCGCGGAGACCCAGTACTTC

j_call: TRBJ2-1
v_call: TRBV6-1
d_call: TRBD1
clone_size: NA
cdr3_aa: CASSEDGTGTYNEQFF
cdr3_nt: TGTGCCAGCAGTGAAGACGGGACAGGGACCTACAATGAGCAGTTCTTC

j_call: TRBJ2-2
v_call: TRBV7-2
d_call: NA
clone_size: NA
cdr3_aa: CASSLASGNTGELFF
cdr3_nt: TGTGCCAGCAGCTTAGCCTCGGGGAACACCGGGGAGCTGTTTTTT

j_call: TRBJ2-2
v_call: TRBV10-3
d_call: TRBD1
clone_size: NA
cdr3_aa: CAISELQGTGELFF
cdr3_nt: TGTGCCATCAGTGAACTACAGGGGACCGGGGAGCTGTTTTTT

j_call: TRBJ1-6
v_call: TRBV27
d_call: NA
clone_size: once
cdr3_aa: CASSLSGRVRHSPLHF
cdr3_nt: TGTGCCAGCAGTTTATCGGGCCGAGTTCGCCATTCACCCCTCCACTTT

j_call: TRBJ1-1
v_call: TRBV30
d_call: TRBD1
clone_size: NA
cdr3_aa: CAWSRDRGTEAFF
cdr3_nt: TGTGCCTGGTCCCGAGACAGGGGCACTGAAGCTTTCTTT

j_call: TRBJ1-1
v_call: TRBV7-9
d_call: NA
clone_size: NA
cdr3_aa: CASSSGPSYQGTQAEAFF
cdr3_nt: TGTGCCAGCAGCTCCGGCCCCAGCTATCAGGGGACACAGGCTGAAGCTTTCTTT

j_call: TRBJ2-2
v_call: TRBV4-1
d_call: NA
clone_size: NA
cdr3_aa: CASSPSVEAGFTGELFF
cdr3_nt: TGCGCCAGCAGCCCCTCAGTGGAAGCGGGTTTCACCGGGGAGCTGTTTTTT

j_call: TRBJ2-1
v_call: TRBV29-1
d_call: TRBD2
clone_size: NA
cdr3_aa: CSVRGLAGKNEQFF
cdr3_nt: TGCAGCGTTCGGGGACTAGCGGGAAAAAATGAGCAGTTCTTC

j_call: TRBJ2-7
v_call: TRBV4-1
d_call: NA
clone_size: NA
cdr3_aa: CASSQAHPHRDEQYF
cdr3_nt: TGCGCCAGCAGCCAGGCCCACCCCCACAGGGACGAGCAGTACTTC

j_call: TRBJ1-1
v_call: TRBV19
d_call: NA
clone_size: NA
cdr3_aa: CASNPGRGRGTEAFF
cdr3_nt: TGTGCCAGTAACCCAGGACGAGGGCGAGGCACTGAAGCTTTCTTT

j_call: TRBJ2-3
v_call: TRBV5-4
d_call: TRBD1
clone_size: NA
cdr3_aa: CASGQGRPDTQYF
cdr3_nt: TGTGCCAGTGGACAGGGTAGGCCAGATACGCAGTATTTT

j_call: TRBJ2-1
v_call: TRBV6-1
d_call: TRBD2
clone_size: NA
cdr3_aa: CASSDTSGGYNEQFF
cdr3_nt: TGTGCCAGCAGTGATACTAGCGGGGGTTACAATGAGCAGTTCTTC

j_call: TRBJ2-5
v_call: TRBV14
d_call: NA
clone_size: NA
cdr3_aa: CASSLMLSGETQYF
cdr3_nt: TGTGCCAGCAGCCTTATGTTGAGCGGAGAGACCCAGTACTTC

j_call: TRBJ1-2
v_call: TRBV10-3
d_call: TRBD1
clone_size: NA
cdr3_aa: CAISEADRGYGYTF
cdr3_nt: TGTGCCATCAGTGAGGCCGACAGGGGATATGGCTACACCTTC

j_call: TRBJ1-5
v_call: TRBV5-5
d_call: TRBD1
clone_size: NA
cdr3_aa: CASSFQGAGNQPQHF
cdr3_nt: TGTGCCAGCAGCTTTCAGGGGGCTGGAAATCAGCCCCAGCATTTT

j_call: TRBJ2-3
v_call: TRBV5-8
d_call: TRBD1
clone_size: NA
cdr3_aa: CASSLIPGGVPDTQYF
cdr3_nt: TGTGCCAGCAGCTTAATTCCAGGGGGCGTCCCAGATACGCAGTATTTT

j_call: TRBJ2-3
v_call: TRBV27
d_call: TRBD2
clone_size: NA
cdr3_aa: CASSPSGLAGALWADTQYF
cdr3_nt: TGTGCCAGCAGCCCGTCGGGCCTAGCGGGGGCCCTTTGGGCAGATACGCAGTATTTT

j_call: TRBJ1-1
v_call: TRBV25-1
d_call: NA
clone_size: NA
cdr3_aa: CASTRNTEAFF
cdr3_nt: TGTGCCAGCACCCGGAACACTGAAGCTTTCTTT

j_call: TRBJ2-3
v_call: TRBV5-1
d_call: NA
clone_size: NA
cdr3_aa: CASSRQVSEDTQYF
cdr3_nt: TGCGCCAGCAGCAGACAGGTTTCAGAAGATACGCAGTATTTT

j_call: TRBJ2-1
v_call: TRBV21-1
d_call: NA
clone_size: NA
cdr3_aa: CASSKLSGLGNNEQFF
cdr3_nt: TGTGCCAGCAGCAAATTAAGCGGACTGGGGAACAATGAGCAGTTCTTC

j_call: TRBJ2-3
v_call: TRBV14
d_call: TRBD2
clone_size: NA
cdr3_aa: CASSQEELAATDTQYF
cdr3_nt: TGTGCCAGCAGCCAAGAAGAACTAGCGGCCACAGATACGCAGTATTTT

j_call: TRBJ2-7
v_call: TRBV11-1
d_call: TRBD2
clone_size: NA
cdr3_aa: CASSFGGRAEQYF
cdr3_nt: TGTGCCAGCAGCTTCGGCGGGAGGGCCGAGCAGTACTTC